One sample yielded the 7 T cell receptor beta chains listed below, sequenced in a study of human T cells and chemical hapten exposure. A single record per CDR3 protein comes from TCRdb applying MiXCR to the RACE reads. The repertoire holds roughly 130,000 distinct CDR3 sequences, with about 8.2% as singletons. Time point in this sample: healthy volunteer bleed at 2 weeks. Sequencing started from total RNA isolated from unfractionated whole blood. Sequences were obtained from whole blood. These receptor sequences come from a male donor in good health. Some clones in this sample may be carry-over from other donors' samples.

Ten or more counts support this clonotype. The chain carries TRBV5-1 and TRBJ1-5; the D gene is possibly TRBD1 (5 bases). The CDR3 spans 14 residues. Germline V CDR1 and CDR2: SGHRS, YFSETQ. V lost 4 bases and J lost 3, with 11 bases in between. The CDR3 spells CASSRDGANQPQHF. The CDR3 coding sequence is TGCGCCAGCAGCCGGGACGGAGCCAATCAGCCCCAGCATTTT.

In this sample, this clonotype turned up many times. The chain combines TRBV19 with TRBJ2-1; D might be TRBD2 (5 bases). Germline-derived CDR1 and CDR2 are LNHDA and SQIVND (reference sequence). Trimming removed 3 bases from V and 4 bases from J, with 28 bases in between. The CDR3 has 20 amino acids. CDR3 amino acids: CASSIALAPGLDYLYNEQFF. CDR3 coding DNA: TGTGCCAGTAGTATCGCCCTCGCCCCAGGACTGGATTACCTTTACAATGAGCAGTTCTTC.

This clonotype occurred a few times. This sequence joins TRBV20-1 and TRBJ1-2, with D tentatively TRBD1 (5 bases). The CDR3 covers 15 residues. The V gene's germline CDR1 is DFQATT and CDR2 SNEGSKA (reference sequence). Between the trimmed V and J ends, which lost 0 bases and 3 bases, there was a span of 14 bases. The CDR3 here is CSARDPGESHYGYTF. CDR3 in DNA: TGCAGTGCTAGAGATCCGGGGGAGTCCCACTATGGCTACACCTTC.

In its sample, this clonotype was seen many times. The rearrangement uses TRBV6-2 or TRBV6-3 and TRBJ2-2, with D maybe TRBD1 (6 bases). The CDR3 consists of 14 residues. CDR1 is MNHEY and CDR2 is SVGEGT in the germline V gene. Between the trimmed V and J ends, which lost 7 bases and 1 base, there was a span of 10 bases. The chain's CDR3 is CASTIQGNTGELFF. The CDR3 DNA reads TGTGCCAGCACCATACAGGGGAACACCGGGGAGCTGTTTTTT.

This clonotype was recorded many times. The rearrangement links TRBV6-5 to TRBJ2-7; a possible D gene is TRBD2 (5 bases). The CDR3 extends over 14 amino acids. From germline, CDR1 is MNHEY and CDR2 SVGAGI. The V gene lost 2 bases and the J gene lost 6 bases, with 14 bases spanning the gap. The CDR3: CASSYHTTGVEQYF. As DNA, the CDR3 is TGTGCCAGCAGTTACCACACGACCGGGGTCGAGCAGTACTTC.

CDR3 loop: CASSPAQKSYEQYF. In DNA form, the CDR3 reads TGTGCCAGCAGCCCGGCACAAAAAAGCTACGAGCAGTACTTC. J is TRBJ2-7 and V is TRBV7-8, with unresolved D. The CDR3 covers 14 residues. Trimming shortened V by 5 bases and J by 3 bases, and 14 bases separated the two germline ends. Germline V CDR1 and CDR2: SGHVS, FQNEAQ.

The chain couples TRBV20-1 to TRBJ1-1; D possibly corresponds to TRBD1 (5 bases). CDR1 and CDR2 (germline): DFQATT, SNEGSKA (reference sequence). This CDR3 is built from 14 residues. Deletions cut 5 bases from V and 4 bases from J, with 17 bases between. The CDR3 loop reads CSAPAGGESTEAFF. For the CDR3, the DNA is TGCAGTGCTCCTGCTGGGGGGGAGAGCACTGAAGCTTTCTTT.